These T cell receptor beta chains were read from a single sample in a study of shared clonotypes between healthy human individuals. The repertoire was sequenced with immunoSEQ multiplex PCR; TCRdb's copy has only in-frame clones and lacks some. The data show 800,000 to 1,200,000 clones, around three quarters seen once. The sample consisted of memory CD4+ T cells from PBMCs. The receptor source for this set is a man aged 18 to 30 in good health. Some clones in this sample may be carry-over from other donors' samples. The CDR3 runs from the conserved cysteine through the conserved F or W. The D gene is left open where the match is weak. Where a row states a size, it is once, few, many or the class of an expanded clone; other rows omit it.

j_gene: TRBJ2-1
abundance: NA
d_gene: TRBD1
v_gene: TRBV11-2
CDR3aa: CASSLAPGQGGNEQFF
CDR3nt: TGTGCCAGCAGCTTAGCCCCGGGACAGGGGGGCAATGAGCAGTTCTTC

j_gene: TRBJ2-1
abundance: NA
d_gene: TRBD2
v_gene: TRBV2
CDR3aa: CASRETSGSWNEQFF
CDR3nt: TGTGCCAGCAGAGAGACTAGCGGGAGTTGGAATGAGCAGTTCTTC

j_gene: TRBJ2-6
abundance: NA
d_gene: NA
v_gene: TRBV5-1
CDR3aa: CASSLVVATGANVLTF
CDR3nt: TGCGCCAGCAGCTTGGTTGTCGCGACTGGGGCCAACGTCCTGACTTTC

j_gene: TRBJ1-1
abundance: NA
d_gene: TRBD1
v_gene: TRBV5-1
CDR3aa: CASSPQGGDTEAFF
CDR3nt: TGCGCCAGCAGCCCACAGGGGGGGGACACTGAAGCTTTCTTT

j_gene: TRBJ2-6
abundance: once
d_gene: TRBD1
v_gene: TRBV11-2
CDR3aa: CASSVRVGDSGANVLTF
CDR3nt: TGTGCCAGCAGCGTAAGGGTAGGGGACAGTGGGGCCAACGTCCTGACTTTC

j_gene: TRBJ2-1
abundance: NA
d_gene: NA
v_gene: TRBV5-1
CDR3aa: CASSLSARNNEQFF
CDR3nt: TGCGCCAGCAGCTTGAGTGCTAGAAACAATGAGCAGTTCTTC

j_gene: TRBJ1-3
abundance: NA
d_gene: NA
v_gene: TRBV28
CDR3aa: CASSFFNAGNTIYF
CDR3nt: TGTGCCAGCAGTTTTTTTAATGCGGGAAACACCATATATTTT

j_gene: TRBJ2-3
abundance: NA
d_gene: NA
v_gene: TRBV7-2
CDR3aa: CASSLARGDTQYF
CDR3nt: TGTGCCAGCAGCTTAGCTAGGGGGGATACGCAGTATTTT

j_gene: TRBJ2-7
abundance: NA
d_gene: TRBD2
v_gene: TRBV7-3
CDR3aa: CASSLTPPGTSRHEQYF
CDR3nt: TGTGCCAGCAGCTTAACGCCCCCCGGGACTAGCAGGCACGAGCAGTACTTC

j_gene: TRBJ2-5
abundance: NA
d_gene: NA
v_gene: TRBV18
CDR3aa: CASSPRLEETQYF
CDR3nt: TGTGCCAGCTCACCTCGACTAGAAGAGACCCAGTACTTC

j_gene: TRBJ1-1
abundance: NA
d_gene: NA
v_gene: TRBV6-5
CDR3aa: CASSSSGQGRTEAFF
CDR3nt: TGTGCCAGCAGTTCCTCAGGGCAGGGCAGGACTGAAGCTTTCTTT